The next 20 T cell receptor beta chains were all read from a single sample in a study of beta chain features in type 1 diabetes. Expressed TCRB transcripts were sequenced, since all the RNA that had been isolated was reverse transcribed. Data came from immunoSEQ multiplex PCR; TCRdb stores just in-frame clones and leaves some out. This table holds around 500,000 clones, 30% found once. Sequenced input: naive CD4+ T cells from blood. The receptors stem from a man between 18 and 29 years old in good health.

The chain couples TRBV30 to TRBJ1-2; no reliable D call. With 0 bases removed from V and 0 bases from J, the gap between germline ends came to 8 bases. This CDR3 is built from 14 residues. The germline gives CDR1 GTSNPN, CDR2 SVGIG (reference sequence). The DNA for the CDR3 is TGTGCCTGGAGTGTACGGAGCCCTAACTATGGCTACACCTTC. It encodes CAWSVRSPNYGYTF. Looking up the rest from reference TRBV30 and TRBJ1-2 gives the full variable domain: SQTIHQWPATLVQPVGSPLSLECTVEGTSNPNLYWYRQAAGRGLQLLFYSVGIGQISSEVPQNLSASRPQDRQFILSSKKLLLSDSGFYLCAWSVRSPNYGYTFGSGTRLTVV.

The J gene is TRBJ2-1, the V gene TRBV27; the match to TRBD2 covers 9 bases. This CDR3 comprises 15 residues. CDR1 and CDR2 (germline): MNHEY, SMNVEV (reference sequence). After removal of 2 bases from V and 4 bases from J, the junction contained 3 bases not matched to a gene. The CDR3 sequence is CASSLPSGVYNEQFF. In DNA, the CDR3 is TGTGCCAGCAGTTTACCTAGCGGGGTTTACAATGAGCAGTTCTTC.

Note on this clone: The same CDR3 arises from other DNA sequences in this sample as well. The chain has TRBV18 and TRBJ2-1; TRBD2 aligns across 15 bases. This CDR3 region has 16 residues. Germline V gene lookup returns CDR1 KGHSH and CDR2 LQKENI. Unmatched junction bases numbered 3, after V lost 3 bases and J lost 6 bases. The CDR3 loop reads CASSPGLAGGSNEQFF. CDR3 in DNA: TGTGCCAGCTCACCGGGACTAGCGGGAGGCAGCAATGAGCAGTTCTTC.

This clone was detected only a few times. CDR3 in amino acids: CASSSTLAGHSEQYF. The CDR3 DNA reads TGTGCCAGCTCATCGACACTAGCGGGACATTCCGAGCAGTACTTC. This rearrangement joins TRBV18 to TRBJ2-7; 10 bases map to TRBD2. The CDR3 runs 15 residues. After removal of 5 bases from V and 6 bases from J, the junction contained 10 bases not matched to a gene. The germline V gene encodes CDR1 KGHSH and CDR2 LQKENI.

In its sample, this clone was seen once. This chain links TRBV18 with TRBJ2-4; D gene unclear. Looked up from germline, CDR1 is KGHSH and CDR2 is LQKENI. The CDR3 contains 16 residues. Trimming took 3 bases from V and 0 from J, leaving 12 bases between them. In nucleotides, the CDR3 is TGTGCCAGCTCACCGGATGCAGTGCTAGCCAAAAACATTCAGTACTTC. Its protein is CASSPDAVLAKNIQYF.

The gene calls are TRBV5-1 and TRBJ1-2; weak D call: TRBD1 (5 bases). This CDR3 region has 15 residues. Germline CDR1 reads SGHRS; CDR2 reads YFSETQ. The V end was cut by 0 bases, the J end by 4 bases, with 13 bases between. CDR3 DNA: TGCGCCAGCAGCTTGGATCTGGGAAGGGGCTATGGCTACACCTTC. It translates to CASSLDLGRGYGYTF.

This chain links TRBV30 with TRBJ2-7; D remains unclear. The length of the CDR3 is 13 residues. V dropped 1 base and J dropped 2 bases, with 9 bases sitting between them. In germline, CDR1 is GTSNPN, CDR2 SVGIG (reference sequence). The CDR3 region is CAWSGGGPYEQYF. CDR3 bases: TGTGCCTGGAGTGGTGGCGGACCCTACGAGCAGTACTTC.

This rearrangement joins TRBV18 to TRBJ2-7, with TRBD1 matching 7 bases. J was trimmed by 6 bases and V by 3 bases; bases with no gene match: 8. CDR1 KGHSH and CDR2 LQKENI come from the germline V gene. CDR3 length: 14 residues. The CDR3 sequence: CASSPAGGSGEQYF. The DNA of the CDR3 is TGTGCCAGCTCACCGGCAGGGGGTTCGGGCGAGCAGTACTTC.

The V and J genes are TRBV7-9 and TRBJ2-7, with 9 nucleotides matching TRBD1. The CDR3 consists of 12 residues. V dropped 6 bases and J dropped 7; count of bases not matched to a gene: 4. CDR1 and CDR2 from the germline V gene are SEHNR and FQNEAQ (reference sequence). The CDR3 loop reads CASRPTGGEQYF. As DNA, the CDR3 is TGTGCCAGCAGACCGACAGGGGGAGAGCAGTACTTC.

This clone was counted a few times. The rearrangement links TRBV29-1 to TRBJ1-1; D gene ambiguous. In germline, CDR1 is SQVTM, CDR2 ANQGSEA. The CDR3 spans 10 residues. V lost 7 bases and J 5 bases, leaving 8 bases between the germline ends. The CDR3 loop reads CSGLTTEAFF. The CDR3 nucleotides read TGCAGCGGGCTGACAACTGAAGCTTTCTTT.

J is TRBJ2-7 and V is TRBV30; D not resolved. Per the germline V gene, CDR1 is GTSNPN and CDR2 is SVGIG (reference sequence). The CDR3 covers 14 residues. With 1 base removed from V and 3 bases from J, the gap between germline ends came to 13 bases. The CDR3 nucleotides read TGTGCCTGGAGTGGGGTCAGCGTCCTCTACGAGCAGTACTTC. It encodes CAWSGVSVLYEQYF.

The genes are TRBV21-1 and TRBJ2-7; TRBD2, the table's D call, lacks a check against the DNA. TRBV21-1 is a pseudogene segment. The CDR3 spans 12 residues. The CDR3 region is CAREKRSYEQYF. CDR3 coding DNA: TGTGCCAGGGAAAAGAGGAGCTACGAGCAGTACTTC.

This chain joins TRBV11-2 and TRBJ1-4, with D unclear. Germline CDR1 is SGHAT and CDR2 is FQNNGV. The V gene lost 5 bases and the J gene lost 6 bases, with 4 bases spanning the gap. This CDR3 is 11 amino acids long. CDR3 protein: CASSGYEKLFF. The CDR3 DNA follows: TGTGCCAGCAGCGGCTATGAAAAACTGTTTTTT. The full variable domain, in which reference TRBV11-2 and TRBJ1-4 provide the parts outside the CDR3, is EAGVAQSPRYKIIEKRQSVAFWCNPISGHATLYWYQQILGQGPKLLIQFQNNGVVDDSQLPKDRFSAERLKGVDSTLKIQPAKLEDSAVYLCASSGYEKLFFGSGTQLSVL.

The chain recombines TRBV29-1 with TRBJ2-5, with TRBD2 matching over 10 bases. Germline CDR1 is SQVTM and CDR2 is ANQGSEA. The CDR3 has 15 amino acids. After removal of 6 bases from V and 5 bases from J, the junction contained 12 bases not matched to a gene. The CDR3 nucleotides are TGCAGCGTGAACCTAGCGGGAGAGAGGCCTGAGACCCAGTACTTC. It encodes CSVNLAGERPETQYF.

J is TRBJ2-1 and V is TRBV7-8; maybe TRBD1 (5 bases). The CDR3 sequence is 14 residues long. Germline CDR1 reads SGHVS; CDR2 reads FQNEAQ. V shed 0 bases and J shed 9 bases, with 12 bases lying between them. The CDR3 spells CASSLAGLVIEQFF. The CDR3 DNA reads TGTGCCAGCAGCTTAGCGGGGCTAGTGATTGAGCAGTTCTTC.

This sequence joins TRBV9 and TRBJ2-1; 8 positions agree with TRBD2. Trimming at V came to 0 bases and at J to 6 bases, leaving 8 bases not matched to a gene. From germline, CDR1 is SGDLS and CDR2 YYNGEE. The CDR3 runs 16 residues. The DNA of the CDR3 is TGTGCCAGCAGCGTAGACGACGGGAGGGCCGCCAATGAGCAGTTCTTC. Its translation: CASSVDDGRAANEQFF.

This rearrangement joins TRBV6-5 to TRBJ2-7, with 7 bases fitting TRBD2. Per the germline V gene, CDR1 is MNHEY and CDR2 is SVGAGI. V lost 6 bases and J lost 2; bases outside the gene matches: 7. This CDR3 comprises 14 residues. CDR3 bases: TGTGCCAGCAGCCGTGGCGGGAGAGCCTACGAGCAGTACTTC. Translated: CASSRGGRAYEQYF.

V is TRBV30 and J is TRBJ1-1; possible D gene TRBD1, 6 bases. This CDR3 comprises 12 residues. V was shortened by 5 bases and J by 3 bases, with 10 bases between the two germline ends. Germline V lookup: CDR1 GTSNPN, CDR2 SVGIG (reference sequence). In DNA, the CDR3 is TGTGCCTGGCTGGACAGCCACACTGAAGCTTTCTTT. Translation: CAWLDSHTEAFF.

The chain carries TRBV9 and TRBJ2-3, with TRBD2 matching 15 bases. Germline CDR1 reads SGDLS; CDR2 reads YYNGEE. V dropped 4 bases and J dropped 3; count of bases not matched to a gene: 15. The length of the CDR3 is 20 residues. In nucleotides, the CDR3 is TGTGCCAGCAGCCCATTCGGACTAGCGGGAGGGCCCGTGGTGACAGATACGCAGTATTTT. Encoded protein: CASSPFGLAGGPVVTDTQYF.

The chain carries TRBV7-2 and TRBJ2-2; D remains unclear. Germline loops: CDR1 SGHTA, CDR2 FQGNSA. The CDR3 runs to 15 residues. V lost 5 bases to trimming and J lost 4 bases, with 14 bases between them. CDR3: CASSLLSSFTGELFF. The CDR3 DNA follows: TGTGCCAGCAGCCTCCTCTCTTCTTTCACCGGGGAGCTGTTTTTT.